The sample holds many counts of the clone carrying this T cell receptor beta chain. Its specificity is not known. This sample is part of a study of T cell repertoires in cytomegalovirus infection. The overall study: Indications came from public TCR beta signatures; they pointed to CMV infection and to a matching HLA type.

The V end lost 4 bases, the J end lost 0 bases, and 4 bases lay between the germline ends. Germline assignment: CDR1 SGHTA and CDR2 FQGNSA. CDR3 length equals 12 residues. Broader study findings: Pooled public TCR beta family frequency picked out CMV carriers with the relevant HLA. CMV-specific HLA-C-restricted TCR beta clonotypes dominated the ex vivo response.

Via MiXCR, TCRdb re-called the reads, giving one row per CDR3 protein. Of approximately 250,000 distinct CDR3 sequences in the sample, 10% to 15% are singletons; the top ten hold approximately 1.6%. The gene calls are TRBV7-2 and TRBJ2-7; D unresolved. Material for sequencing was PBMCs. This clonotype originated in a human donor in good health (CMV status not recorded). Some clones in this sample may be carry-over from other donors' samples. Here the CDR3 DNA reads TGTGCCAGCAGCTCAACCTCCTACGAGCAGTACTTC. It encodes CASSSTSYEQYF.